This T cell receptor beta chain was identified in a study of blood T cell repertoires in COVID-19. On the study more broadly: The samples span acute and convalescent COVID-19 from the United States, Italy and Spain.

Per the original data handling: Scientists estimated how many nucleated cells there were by amplifying reference gene primers. Data came from immunoSEQ multiplex PCR; TCRdb stores just in-frame clones and leaves some out. For V, J and clone size, that table is used; D and trimming come from the DNA. This table holds about 400,000 clones, 70% to 90% found once. The ends were cut back, 0 bases at V and 7 bases at J, with 4 bases in the middle. Germline V gene sequence: CDR1 MNHEY, CDR2 SMNVEV (reference sequence). The CDR3 consists of 12 residues. Specimen: peripheral blood. This sequence originates from a man aged 40-55 years with acute or convalescent COVID-19. The chain links TRBV27 to TRBJ2-1; D is unresolved. Here the CDR3 DNA reads TGTGCCAGCAGTTTATCTCTGAATGAGCAGTTCTTC. Its protein is CASSLSLNEQFF.